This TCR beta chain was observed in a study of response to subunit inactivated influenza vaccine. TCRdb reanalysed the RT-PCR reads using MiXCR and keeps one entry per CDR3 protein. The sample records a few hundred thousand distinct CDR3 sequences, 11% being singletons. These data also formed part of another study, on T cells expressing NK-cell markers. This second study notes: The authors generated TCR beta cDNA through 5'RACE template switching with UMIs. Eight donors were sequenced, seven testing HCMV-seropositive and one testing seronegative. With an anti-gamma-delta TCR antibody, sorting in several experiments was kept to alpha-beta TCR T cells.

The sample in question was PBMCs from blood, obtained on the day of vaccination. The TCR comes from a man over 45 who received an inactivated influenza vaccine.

The CDR3 coding sequence is TGTGCCATCAAGGGAGCGTTTAACTATGGCTACACCTTC. As protein: CAIKGAFNYGYTF. The genes are TRBV12-3 or TRBV12-4 and TRBJ1-2; no definite D call. With 10 bases removed from V and 1 base from J, the gap between germline ends came to 13 bases. CDR3 length: 13 residues.